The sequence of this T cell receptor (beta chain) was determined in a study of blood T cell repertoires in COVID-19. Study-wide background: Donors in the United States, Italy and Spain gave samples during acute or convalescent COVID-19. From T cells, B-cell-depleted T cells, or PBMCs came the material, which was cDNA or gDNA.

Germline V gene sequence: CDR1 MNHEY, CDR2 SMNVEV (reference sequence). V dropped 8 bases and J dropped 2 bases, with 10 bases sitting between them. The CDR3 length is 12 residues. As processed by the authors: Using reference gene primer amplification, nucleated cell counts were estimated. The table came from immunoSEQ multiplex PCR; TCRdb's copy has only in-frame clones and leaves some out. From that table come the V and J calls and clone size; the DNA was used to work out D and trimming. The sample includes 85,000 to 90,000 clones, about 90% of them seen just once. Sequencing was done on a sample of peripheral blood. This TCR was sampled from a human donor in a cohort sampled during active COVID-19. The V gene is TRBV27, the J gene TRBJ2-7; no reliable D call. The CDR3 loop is CASRREPYEQYF. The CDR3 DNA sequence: TGTGCCAGCCGCCGTGAGCCCTACGAGCAGTACTTC.